What follows describes a single TCR beta chain. No antigen is known for it. Distinct nucleotide sequences in the sample also encode this CDR3. The data derive from a study of cytomegalovirus exposure and HLA in healthy donors. Healthy bone marrow donors supplied every sample. J gave up 6 bases and V 6 bases, and 3 bases lay outside the gene matches. CDR1 and CDR2 from the germline V gene are MNHEY and SVGAGI. The CDR3 covers 14 residues. The PCR contained 60 Vbeta and 13 Jbeta primers. Repertoires were generated with immunoSEQ multiplex PCR, while TCRdb's copy carries only in-frame clones and drops some. Seen here are about 120,000 clones, about 8% observed once, and the top ten hold around 5.8%. Study-level findings and limits: As a later analysis revealed, most CMV-associated TCR beta chains appeared HLA-restricted. Trimming of TCR beta V- and J-genes showed a link, identified in a later analysis, to a missense DCLRE1C variant.

The receptor's source is a woman aged 40 to 55 in good health and CMV-seropositive. The chain uses TRBV6-5 and TRBJ2-2; 11 bases map to TRBD1. The material sequenced was PBMCs. The CDR3 reads CASRGQGEPGELFF. CDR3 in DNA: TGTGCCAGCAGGGGACAGGGGGAGCCCGGGGAGCTGTTTTTT.